A selection of T cell receptor beta chains follows, all from one sample in a study of T cell responses to AZD1222 COVID-19 vaccine. This table comes from immunoSEQ multiplex PCR, and its TCRdb copy is limited to in-frame clones, with some not included. Of 85,000 to 110,000 clones in the sample, roughly 88% were seen once. Source: peripheral blood, taken on day 0 of AZD1222 vaccination. Every receptor here comes from an adult in good health. Both conserved end residues are part of each CDR3. D genes are given only for firm matches. Size is omitted from some rows. Given values are once, few, many or a class for expanded clones.

D gene: NA; J gene: TRBJ2-3; clone size: NA; V gene: TRBV21-1; CDR3 protein: CASSKVPGGPSDTQYF; CDR3 DNA: TGTGCCAGCAGCAAAGTTCCGGGGGGGCCCTCAGATACGCAGTATTTT
D gene: NA; J gene: TRBJ1-3; clone size: NA; V gene: TRBV5-4; CDR3 protein: CASSFWGAGNTIYF; CDR3 DNA: TGTGCCAGCAGCTTTTGGGGTGCTGGAAACACCATATATTTT
D gene: TRBD1; J gene: TRBJ2-7; clone size: NA; V gene: TRBV11-2; CDR3 protein: CASSLRYGQGLEQYF; CDR3 DNA: TGTGCCAGCAGCTTGAGGTATGGACAGGGCCTCGAGCAGTACTTC
D gene: NA; J gene: TRBJ1-5; clone size: NA; V gene: TRBV6-5; CDR3 protein: CASSYSGTDQPQHF; CDR3 DNA: TGTGCCAGCAGTTACAGCGGGACCGATCAGCCCCAGCATTTT
D gene: NA; J gene: TRBJ1-6; clone size: NA; V gene: TRBV15; CDR3 protein: CATSRDRSGKNSPLHF; CDR3 DNA: TGTGCCACCAGCAGAGATCGTTCAGGGAAGAATTCACCCCTCCACTTT
D gene: NA; J gene: TRBJ1-5; clone size: NA; V gene: TRBV19; CDR3 protein: CASSIRGFGNQPQHF; CDR3 DNA: TGTGCCAGTAGTATTCGGGGATTCGGCAATCAGCCCCAGCATTTT
D gene: NA; J gene: TRBJ1-1; clone size: NA; V gene: TRBV19; CDR3 protein: CASSISVNTEAFF; CDR3 DNA: TGTGCCAGTAGTATATCAGTGAACACTGAAGCTTTCTTT
D gene: TRBD1; J gene: TRBJ2-1; clone size: NA; V gene: TRBV24-1; CDR3 protein: CATSGHGDSINEQFF; CDR3 DNA: TGTGCCACCAGTGGCCACGGGGACAGTATCAATGAGCAGTTCTTC
D gene: NA; J gene: TRBJ1-6; clone size: NA; V gene: TRBV10-1; CDR3 protein: CASSESGAYSPLHF; CDR3 DNA: TGCGCCAGCAGTGAGTCCGGGGCTTATTCACCCCTCCACTTT
D gene: TRBD1; J gene: TRBJ1-3; clone size: NA; V gene: TRBV13; CDR3 protein: CASSYDREGTIYF; CDR3 DNA: TGTGCCAGCAGCTACGACAGGGAGGGCACCATATATTTT
D gene: NA; J gene: TRBJ2-7; clone size: NA; V gene: TRBV12-3/TRBV12-4; CDR3 protein: CASSLNYEQYF; CDR3 DNA: TGTGCCAGCAGTTTAAACTACGAGCAGTACTTC
D gene: TRBD1; J gene: TRBJ1-6; clone size: NA; V gene: TRBV7-6; CDR3 protein: CASRRGTGDNSPLHF; CDR3 DNA: TGTGCCAGCAGGCGCGGGACAGGGGACAATTCACCCCTCCACTTT
D gene: NA; J gene: TRBJ1-1; clone size: NA; V gene: TRBV24-1; CDR3 protein: CATRKGHLNTEAFF; CDR3 DNA: TGTGCCACCAGAAAGGGACACTTGAACACTGAAGCTTTCTTT
D gene: NA; J gene: TRBJ2-2; clone size: NA; V gene: TRBV2; CDR3 protein: CASERGPTGELFF; CDR3 DNA: TGTGCCAGCGAGAGGGGCCCCACCGGGGAGCTGTTTTTT
D gene: NA; J gene: TRBJ1-1; clone size: NA; V gene: TRBV5-4; CDR3 protein: CASSPWGESLEAFF; CDR3 DNA: TGTGCCAGCAGCCCCTGGGGGGAGTCCCTTGAAGCTTTCTTT
D gene: NA; J gene: TRBJ2-3; clone size: NA; V gene: TRBV19; CDR3 protein: CASSIDGLRGVSYDTQYF; CDR3 DNA: TGTGCCAGTAGTATAGATGGATTGAGAGGGGTTAGCTACGATACGCAGTATTTT
D gene: NA; J gene: TRBJ2-7; clone size: NA; V gene: TRBV5-1; CDR3 protein: CASRFASSYEQYF; CDR3 DNA: TGCGCCAGCAGATTTGCTAGCTCCTACGAGCAGTACTTC
D gene: NA; J gene: TRBJ2-2; clone size: NA; V gene: TRBV7-6; CDR3 protein: CASSRLNTGELFF; CDR3 DNA: TGTGCCAGCAGCAGACTTAACACCGGGGAGCTGTTTTTT
D gene: NA; J gene: TRBJ2-6; clone size: NA; V gene: TRBV4-1; CDR3 protein: CASSHRLGSLSGANVLTF; CDR3 DNA: TGCGCCAGCAGCCACCGCTTGGGAAGTCTCTCTGGGGCCAACGTCCTGACTTTC
D gene: TRBD2; J gene: TRBJ2-5; clone size: NA; V gene: TRBV3-1/TRBV3-2; CDR3 protein: CASSQTSGGGETQYF; CDR3 DNA: TGTGCCAGCAGCCAAACTAGCGGGGGCGGGGAGACCCAGTACTTC
D gene: NA; J gene: TRBJ1-6; clone size: NA; V gene: TRBV4-3; CDR3 protein: CASSQRRSSYNSPLHF; CDR3 DNA: TGCGCCAGCAGCCAACGGCGGAGCTCCTATAATTCACCCCTCCACTTT
D gene: TRBD1; J gene: TRBJ1-2; clone size: NA; V gene: TRBV4-1; CDR3 protein: CASSQDTALVQGAFNYGYTF; CDR3 DNA: TGCGCCAGCAGCCAAGACACGGCCCTAGTACAGGGGGCTTTTAACTATGGCTACACCTTC
D gene: TRBD1; J gene: TRBJ1-3; clone size: NA; V gene: TRBV7-9; CDR3 protein: CASSLRGQGKTTIYF; CDR3 DNA: TGTGCCAGCAGCTTAAGAGGACAGGGAAAGACCACCATATATTTT
D gene: TRBD1; J gene: TRBJ1-1; clone size: NA; V gene: TRBV24-1; CDR3 protein: CATSPTGGTVTEAFF; CDR3 DNA: TGTGCCACCAGTCCCACAGGGGGCACGGTGACTGAAGCTTTCTTT
D gene: NA; J gene: TRBJ2-7; clone size: NA; V gene: TRBV18; CDR3 protein: CASSLRGYGNYEQYF; CDR3 DNA: TGTGCCAGCTCACTAAGGGGGTACGGTAACTACGAGCAGTACTTC
D gene: NA; J gene: TRBJ2-7; clone size: NA; V gene: TRBV11-1; CDR3 protein: CASSFSGFTYEQYF; CDR3 DNA: TGTGCCAGCAGCTTCTCGGGGTTCACCTACGAGCAGTACTTC
D gene: TRBD1; J gene: TRBJ2-7; clone size: NA; V gene: TRBV5-1; CDR3 protein: CASSLGGTGHYEQYF; CDR3 DNA: TGCGCCAGCAGCTTGGGGGGGACAGGCCACTACGAGCAGTACTTC
D gene: NA; J gene: TRBJ1-2; clone size: few; V gene: TRBV28; CDR3 protein: CASRAEYGYTF; CDR3 DNA: TGTGCCAGCAGGGCGGAATATGGCTACACCTTC
D gene: NA; J gene: TRBJ2-7; clone size: NA; V gene: TRBV30; CDR3 protein: CAWSVHREPYEQYF; CDR3 DNA: TGTGCCTGGAGTGTGCACAGGGAGCCCTACGAGCAGTACTTC
D gene: TRBD2; J gene: TRBJ2-1; clone size: NA; V gene: TRBV7-2; CDR3 protein: CASSFGGSNEQFF; CDR3 DNA: TGTGCCAGCAGCTTTGGCGGGAGCAATGAGCAGTTCTTC
D gene: NA; J gene: TRBJ2-7; clone size: NA; V gene: TRBV9; CDR3 protein: CASSNAGSSYEQYF; CDR3 DNA: TGTGCCAGTAGTAATGCGGGCTCATCCTACGAGCAGTACTTC
D gene: NA; J gene: TRBJ1-5; clone size: NA; V gene: TRBV4-1; CDR3 protein: CASSPQAPGAEQPQHF; CDR3 DNA: TGCGCCAGCAGCCCGCAAGCCCCAGGGGCGGAACAGCCCCAGCATTTT
D gene: TRBD1; J gene: TRBJ1-5; clone size: NA; V gene: TRBV4-1; CDR3 protein: CASSQEDGQGYQPQHF; CDR3 DNA: TGCGCCAGCAGCCAAGAAGATGGACAGGGTTATCAGCCCCAGCATTTT
D gene: TRBD1; J gene: TRBJ2-3; clone size: NA; V gene: TRBV18; CDR3 protein: CASSRDRAADTQYF; CDR3 DNA: TGTGCCAGCTCAAGGGACAGGGCCGCAGATACGCAGTATTTT
D gene: NA; J gene: TRBJ1-3; clone size: NA; V gene: TRBV19; CDR3 protein: CASIRRGSGNTIYF; CDR3 DNA: TGTGCCAGTATACGGCGGGGTTCCGGAAACACCATATATTTT
D gene: NA; J gene: TRBJ1-1; clone size: once; V gene: TRBV7-9; CDR3 protein: CASSLRARGRGTEAFF; CDR3 DNA: TGTGCCAGCAGCTTAAGGGCTCGGGGAAGGGGCACTGAAGCTTTCTTT
D gene: NA; J gene: TRBJ1-5; clone size: NA; V gene: TRBV6-2/TRBV6-3; CDR3 protein: CASSLVASAQHF; CDR3 DNA: TGTGCCAGCAGCCTGGTGGCTTCGGCCCAGCATTTT
D gene: TRBD1; J gene: TRBJ1-2; clone size: NA; V gene: TRBV5-4; CDR3 protein: CASSLADRDLGYTF; CDR3 DNA: TGTGCCAGCAGCTTGGCGGACAGGGATTTAGGCTACACCTTC
D gene: TRBD1; J gene: TRBJ1-4; clone size: NA; V gene: TRBV9; CDR3 protein: CASSVTGVDEKLFF; CDR3 DNA: TGTGCCAGCAGTGTTACAGGGGTTGATGAAAAACTGTTTTTT
D gene: NA; J gene: TRBJ1-3; clone size: NA; V gene: TRBV9; CDR3 protein: CASSPPGAAGNTIYF; CDR3 DNA: TGTGCCAGCAGCCCCCCCGGGGCGGCTGGAAACACCATATATTTT
D gene: NA; J gene: TRBJ2-2; clone size: few; V gene: TRBV6-4; CDR3 protein: CASSSQGNTGELFF; CDR3 DNA: TGTGCCAGCAGTTCACAGGGAAACACCGGGGAGCTGTTTTTT
D gene: TRBD1; J gene: TRBJ1-1; clone size: NA; V gene: TRBV19; CDR3 protein: CASSIYRGAEAFF; CDR3 DNA: TGTGCCAGTAGTATATACAGGGGAGCCGAAGCTTTCTTT
D gene: TRBD1; J gene: TRBJ1-5; clone size: NA; V gene: TRBV4-1; CDR3 protein: CASSRGTGGQPQHF; CDR3 DNA: TGCGCCAGCAGCCGTGGGACAGGGGGTCAGCCCCAGCATTTT
D gene: NA; J gene: TRBJ1-5; clone size: NA; V gene: TRBV28; CDR3 protein: CASSLPGLRGNQPQHF; CDR3 DNA: TGTGCCAGCAGTTTACCTGGCCTCAGAGGCAATCAGCCCCAGCATTTT
D gene: NA; J gene: TRBJ2-2; clone size: NA; V gene: TRBV28; CDR3 protein: CASSWGGPGTGELFF; CDR3 DNA: TGTGCCAGCAGTTGGGGGGGGCCGGGCACCGGGGAGCTGTTTTTT
D gene: NA; J gene: TRBJ2-7; clone size: NA; V gene: TRBV5-4; CDR3 protein: CASSAGQRTYEQYF; CDR3 DNA: TGTGCCAGCAGCGCCGGACAAAGAACCTACGAGCAGTACTTC
D gene: NA; J gene: TRBJ2-1; clone size: NA; V gene: TRBV18; CDR3 protein: CASSPTSGDYNEQFF; CDR3 DNA: TGTGCCAGCTCACCTACTAGTGGGGACTACAATGAGCAGTTCTTC
D gene: NA; J gene: TRBJ1-2; clone size: NA; V gene: TRBV29-1; CDR3 protein: CSVEIPGYNYGYTF; CDR3 DNA: TGCAGCGTTGAAATTCCGGGTTACAACTATGGCTACACCTTC
D gene: TRBD1; J gene: TRBJ2-7; clone size: NA; V gene: TRBV18; CDR3 protein: CASSQQSDRGYEQYF; CDR3 DNA: TGTGCCAGCTCCCAACAATCGGACAGGGGTTACGAGCAGTACTTC
D gene: TRBD2; J gene: TRBJ2-5; clone size: NA; V gene: TRBV27; CDR3 protein: CASSTQTGTSGETQYF; CDR3 DNA: TGTGCCAGCAGTACACAAACCGGGACTAGCGGGGAGACCCAGTACTTC
D gene: NA; J gene: TRBJ1-6; clone size: NA; V gene: TRBV20-1; CDR3 protein: CSAREVWPLHF; CDR3 DNA: TGCAGTGCTAGAGAGGTCTGGCCCCTCCACTTT
D gene: NA; J gene: TRBJ1-4; clone size: NA; V gene: TRBV7-8; CDR3 protein: CASSLRQGRNEKLFF; CDR3 DNA: TGTGCCAGCAGCTTACGGCAGGGACGGAATGAAAAACTGTTTTTT
D gene: NA; J gene: TRBJ1-6; clone size: NA; V gene: TRBV27; CDR3 protein: CASSLSAELRIMHF; CDR3 DNA: TGTGCCAGCAGTTTATCGGCGGAGTTAAGGATCATGCACTTT